Below, 8 T cell receptor beta chains from the same sample are listed, as sequenced in a study of CD8+ T cells in alopecia areata. Sequencing templates came from extracted RNA that was reverse transcribed into cDNA. Clones were sequenced by immunoSEQ multiplex PCR, and TCRdb holds only the in-frame ones, with some missing. Of 150,000 to 200,000 clones in the sample, approximately 59% are singletons; the top ten hold about 15%. The specimen was CD4+ T cells sorted from blood, collected at week 0. The source is a human donor with alopecia areata.

V is TRBV29-1 and J is TRBJ1-2; the D is unclear. This CDR3 comprises 11 residues. From germline, CDR1 is SQVTM and CDR2 ANQGSEA. Trimming pared 4 bases from V and 6 bases from J, leaving 9 bases between. The CDR3 DNA sequence: TGCAGCGTTGTGAGTGTAAATGGCTACACCTTC. Translating gives CSVVSVNGYTF.

This clone was counted only a few times. The chain couples TRBV29-1 to TRBJ2-1, with D possibly TRBD2 on 5 matching bases. Trimming removed 4 bases at V and 6 bases at J, with 13 bases between. CDR3 size: 13 residues. Germline CDR1 reads SQVTM; CDR2 reads ANQGSEA. This CDR3 reads CSVGVSGVNEQFF. The CDR3 DNA reads as TGCAGCGTTGGGGTTTCCGGGGTCAATGAGCAGTTCTTC.

The chain recombines TRBV6-5 with TRBJ2-1; perhaps D is TRBD1 or TRBD2 (5 bases each). The CDR3 spans 16 residues. V dropped 4 bases and J dropped 8 bases, with 21 bases sitting between them. Germline lookup yields CDR1 MNHEY and CDR2 SVGAGI. CDR3 sequence (DNA): TGTGCCAGCAGTTTCGTGGGGCTCAGAGGGGTCGATGAGCAGTTCTTC. Translated, it gives CASSFVGLRGVDEQFF.

This clone was seen a handful of times. This chain uses TRBV7-2 with TRBJ1-2; possible D gene TRBD1, 5 bases. CDR3 length: 15 residues. Germline V gives CDR1 SGHTA, CDR2 FQGNSA. V was clipped by 3 bases and J by 7 bases, with 18 bases between them. The CDR3 loop reads CASSFPPGTVFGYTF. CDR3 nucleotide sequence: TGTGCCAGCAGCTTCCCTCCAGGGACGGTATTTGGCTACACCTTC.

The J gene is TRBJ2-5, the V gene TRBV10-3; no firm D call. Germline V gives CDR1 ENHRY, CDR2 SYGVKD. The CDR3 loop spans 13 amino acids. V was shortened by 4 bases and J by 10 bases, with 16 bases between the two germline ends. This CDR3 is CAISAALMKGQYF. DNA for the CDR3: TGTGCCATCAGTGCCGCTCTTATGAAGGGCCAGTACTTC.

This clone has more than one count but fewer than ten. A junction end diverges from the germline sequence, so it may reflect a read error. The V and J genes are TRBV7-7 and TRBJ2-3; 8 bases are a match to TRBD1. This CDR3 is 14 amino acids long. Germline V gives CDR1 SSHAT, CDR2 FNYEAQ (reference sequence). CDR3 DNA sequence: TGTGCTAGCAGTCCCGGACAGGGTACAGATACGCAGTATTTT. Amino acid sequence: CASSPGQGTDTQYF.

This chain links TRBV27 with TRBJ2-1; no definite D call. Germline-derived CDR1 and CDR2 are MNHEY and SMNVEV (reference sequence). The CDR3 covers 12 residues. Trimming left V 3 bases short and J 10 bases short, with 10 bases between. The DNA for the CDR3 is TGTGCCAGCAGTTTGGGGATTGGGGAGCAGTTCTTC. Its translation is CASSLGIGEQFF.

This sequence joins TRBV19 and TRBJ2-7; D is possibly TRBD1 (6 bases). Germline V lookup: CDR1 LNHDA, CDR2 SQIVND (reference sequence). The V and J ends lost 5 bases and 2 bases respectively, with 10 bases between them. The CDR3 is 13 residues long. CDR3 loop: CASSVTGTYEQYF. CDR3 bases: TGTGCCAGTAGTGTGACAGGAACCTACGAGCAGTACTTC.